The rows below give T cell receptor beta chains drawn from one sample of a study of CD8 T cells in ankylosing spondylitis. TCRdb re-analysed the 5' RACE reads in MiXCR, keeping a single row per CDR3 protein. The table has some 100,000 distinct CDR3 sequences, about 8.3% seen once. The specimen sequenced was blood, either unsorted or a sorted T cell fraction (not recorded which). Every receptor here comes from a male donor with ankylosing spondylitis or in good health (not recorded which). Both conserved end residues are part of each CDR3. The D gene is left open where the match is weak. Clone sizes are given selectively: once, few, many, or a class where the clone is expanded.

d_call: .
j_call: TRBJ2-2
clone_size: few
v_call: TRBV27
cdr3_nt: TGTGCCAGCAAGGCGACAGTGAACACCGGGGAGCTGTTTTTT
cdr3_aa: CASKATVNTGELFF

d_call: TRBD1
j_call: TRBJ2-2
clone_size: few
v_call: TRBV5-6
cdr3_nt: TGTGCCAGGGGCCCGGGACAGATAACCGGGGAGCTGTTTTTT
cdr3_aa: CARGPGQITGELFF

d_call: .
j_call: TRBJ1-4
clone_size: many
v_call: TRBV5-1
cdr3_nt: TGCGCCAGCAGCTTCCGGGCGGGGGTTGATGAAAAACTGTTTTTT
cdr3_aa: CASSFRAGVDEKLFF

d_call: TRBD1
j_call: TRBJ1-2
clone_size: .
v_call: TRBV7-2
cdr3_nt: TGTGCCAGCAGCTTACCTACGGACAGGGGGAGAGGCTACACCTTC
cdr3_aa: CASSLPTDRGRGYTF

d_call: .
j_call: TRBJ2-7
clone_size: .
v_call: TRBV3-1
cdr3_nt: TGTGCCAGCAGCCAAGGGCGGCAGGGGATTTACGAGCAGTACTTC
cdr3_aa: CASSQGRQGIYEQYF

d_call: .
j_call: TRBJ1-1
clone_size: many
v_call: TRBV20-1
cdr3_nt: TGCAGTGCCCCATTTCGGGGTCGGTTGAACACTGAAGCTTTCTTT
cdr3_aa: CSAPFRGRLNTEAFF

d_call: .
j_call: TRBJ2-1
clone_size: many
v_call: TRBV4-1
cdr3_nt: TGCGCCAGCAGCCAAGAGAGGGCGCCTTACAATGAGCAGTTCTTC
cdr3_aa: CASSQERAPYNEQFF

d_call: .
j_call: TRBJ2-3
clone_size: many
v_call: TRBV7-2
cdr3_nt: TGTGCCAGCAGCTCAAGGCGCGCCGCAGATACGCAGTATTTT
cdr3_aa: CASSSRRAADTQYF

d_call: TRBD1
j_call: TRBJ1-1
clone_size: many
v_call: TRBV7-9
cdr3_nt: TGTGCCAGCAGCTTAGGGACAGGAGTGAACACTGAAGCTTTCTTT
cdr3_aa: CASSLGTGVNTEAFF

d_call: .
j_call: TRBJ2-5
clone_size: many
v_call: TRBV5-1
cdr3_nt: TGCGCCAGCAGCTTGGCCGACTCTTACCAAGAGACCCAGTACTTC
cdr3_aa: CASSLADSYQETQYF

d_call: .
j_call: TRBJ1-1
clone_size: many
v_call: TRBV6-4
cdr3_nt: TGTCTTAACCTCAAGACAGGGAACACTGAAGCTTTCTTT
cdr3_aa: CLNLKTGNTEAFF

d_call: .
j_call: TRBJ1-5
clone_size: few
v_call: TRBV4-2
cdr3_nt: TGTGCCAGCAGCGCACATCAGGGGTTCCCAATTCAGCCCCAGCATTTT
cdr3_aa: CASSAHQGFPIQPQHF

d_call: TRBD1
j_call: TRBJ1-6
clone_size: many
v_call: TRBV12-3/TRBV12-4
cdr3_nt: TGTGCCAGCAGTTTGCGGACAGGGTTTAATTCACCCCTCCACTTT
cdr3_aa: CASSLRTGFNSPLHF

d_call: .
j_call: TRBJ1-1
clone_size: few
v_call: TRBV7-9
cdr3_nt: TGTGCCAGCAGCAGGGGGGCAACTGAAGCTTTCTTT
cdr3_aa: CASSRGATEAFF

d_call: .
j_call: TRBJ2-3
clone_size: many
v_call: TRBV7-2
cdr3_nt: TGTGCCAGCAGCTACAACGGGGAAACAGATACGCAGTATTTT
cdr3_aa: CASSYNGETDTQYF

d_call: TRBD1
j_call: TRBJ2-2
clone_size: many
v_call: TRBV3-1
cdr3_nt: TGTGCCAGCAGCCAAGATAGGGGACAGGCTAAAATAAACACCGGGGAGCTGTTTTTT
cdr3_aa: CASSQDRGQAKINTGELFF

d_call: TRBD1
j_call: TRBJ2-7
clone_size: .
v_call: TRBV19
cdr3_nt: TGTGCCAGTAGCTCCGGGACAGGGACCTACGGGCAGTACTTC
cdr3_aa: CASSSGTGTYGQYF

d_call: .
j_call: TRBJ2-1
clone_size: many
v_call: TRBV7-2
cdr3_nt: TGTGCCAGCAGCTTAGCCGCCGGGCGGAACATCCACAATGAGCAGTTCTTC
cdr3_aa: CASSLAAGRNIHNEQFF

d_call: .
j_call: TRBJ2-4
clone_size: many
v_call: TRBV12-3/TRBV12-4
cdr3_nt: TGTGCCAGCAGTTTATCGGGGGCCAAAAACATTCAGTACTTC
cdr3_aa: CASSLSGAKNIQYF

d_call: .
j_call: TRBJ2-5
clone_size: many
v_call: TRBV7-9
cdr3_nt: TGTGCCAGCAGCCGGGACATTCGGATCCAAGAGACCCAGTACTTC
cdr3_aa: CASSRDIRIQETQYF

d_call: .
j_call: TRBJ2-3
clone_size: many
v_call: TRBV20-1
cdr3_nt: TGCAGTGCTAAAGGGGATACGCAGTATTTT
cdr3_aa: CSAKGDTQYF

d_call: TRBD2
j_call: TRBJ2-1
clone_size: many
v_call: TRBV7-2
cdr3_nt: TGTGCCAGCAGCCCGCAAGGGGCGGGAGTCTACAATGAGCAGTTCTTC
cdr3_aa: CASSPQGAGVYNEQFF

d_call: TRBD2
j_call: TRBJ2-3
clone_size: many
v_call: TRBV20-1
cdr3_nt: TGCAGTGCTAGGAGGGGCCCCGGGACTAGCGGCGCAGATACGCAGTATTTT
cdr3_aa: CSARRGPGTSGADTQYF

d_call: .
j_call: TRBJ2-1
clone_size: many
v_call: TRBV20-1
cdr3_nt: TGCAGTGCTATAGGATCAAGCTACAATGAGCAGTTCTTC
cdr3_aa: CSAIGSSYNEQFF

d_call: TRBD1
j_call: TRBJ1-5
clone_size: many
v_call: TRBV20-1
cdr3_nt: TGCAGTGCTCCAGACAGGACAGGGGGCCTGAGCAATCAGCCCCAGCATTTT
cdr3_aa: CSAPDRTGGLSNQPQHF

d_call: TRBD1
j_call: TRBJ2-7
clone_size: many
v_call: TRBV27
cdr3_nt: TGTGCCAGCGCCGGGACAGGGGGATATGAGCAGTACTTC
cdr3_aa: CASAGTGGYEQYF

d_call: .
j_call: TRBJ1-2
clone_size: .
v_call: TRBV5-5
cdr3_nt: TGTGCCAGCAGCTCCGAGAGGTGGTCCTCTGGCTACACCTTC
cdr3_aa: CASSSERWSSGYTF

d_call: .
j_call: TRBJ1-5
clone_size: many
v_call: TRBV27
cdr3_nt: TGTGCCAGCAGCAGACTCGACGGCAACGATCAGCCCCAGCATTTT
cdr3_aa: CASSRLDGNDQPQHF

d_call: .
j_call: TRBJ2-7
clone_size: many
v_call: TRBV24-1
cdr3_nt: TGTGCCACCAGTGATTCCGGAGGCTACGAGCAGTACTTC
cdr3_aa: CATSDSGGYEQYF

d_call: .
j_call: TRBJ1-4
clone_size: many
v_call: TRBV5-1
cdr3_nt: TGCGCCAGCAGCTACGACGGTCTTAATGAAAAACTGTTTTTT
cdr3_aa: CASSYDGLNEKLFF

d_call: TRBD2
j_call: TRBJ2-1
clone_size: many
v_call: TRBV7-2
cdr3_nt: TGTGCCAGCCATTTAGCGGGGGCCATAAGGGATGAGCAGTTCTTC
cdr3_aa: CASHLAGAIRDEQFF

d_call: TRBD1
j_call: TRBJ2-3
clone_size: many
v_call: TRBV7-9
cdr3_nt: TGTGCCAGCAGCCCAGTTACAGGGGGCCGGACAGATACGCAGTATTTT
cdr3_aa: CASSPVTGGRTDTQYF

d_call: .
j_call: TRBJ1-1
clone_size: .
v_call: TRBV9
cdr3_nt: TGTGCCAGCAGCACCCCCGTGGAAGGCATGAACACTGAAGCTTTCTTT
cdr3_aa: CASSTPVEGMNTEAFF

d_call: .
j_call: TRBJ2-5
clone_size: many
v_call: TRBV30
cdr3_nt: TGTGCCTGGGCTACCTCCCTGAGTTTCCAAGAGACCCAGTACTTC
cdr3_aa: CAWATSLSFQETQYF

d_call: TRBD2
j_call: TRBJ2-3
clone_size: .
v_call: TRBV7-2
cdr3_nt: TGTGCCAGCAGCCTTGGCGGGGGGGCCTATACGCAGTATTTT
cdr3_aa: CASSLGGGAYTQYF

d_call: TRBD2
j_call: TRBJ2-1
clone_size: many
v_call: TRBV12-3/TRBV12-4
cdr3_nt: TGTGCCAGCAGTTTGGGTTGGGGGGAGGGCCGAAATGAGCAGTTCTTC
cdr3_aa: CASSLGWGEGRNEQFF

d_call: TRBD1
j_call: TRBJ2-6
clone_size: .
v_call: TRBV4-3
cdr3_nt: TGCGCCAGCAGCCACCTGACAGGGGGAGTTTCTGGGGCCAACGTCCTGACTTTC
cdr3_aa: CASSHLTGGVSGANVLTF